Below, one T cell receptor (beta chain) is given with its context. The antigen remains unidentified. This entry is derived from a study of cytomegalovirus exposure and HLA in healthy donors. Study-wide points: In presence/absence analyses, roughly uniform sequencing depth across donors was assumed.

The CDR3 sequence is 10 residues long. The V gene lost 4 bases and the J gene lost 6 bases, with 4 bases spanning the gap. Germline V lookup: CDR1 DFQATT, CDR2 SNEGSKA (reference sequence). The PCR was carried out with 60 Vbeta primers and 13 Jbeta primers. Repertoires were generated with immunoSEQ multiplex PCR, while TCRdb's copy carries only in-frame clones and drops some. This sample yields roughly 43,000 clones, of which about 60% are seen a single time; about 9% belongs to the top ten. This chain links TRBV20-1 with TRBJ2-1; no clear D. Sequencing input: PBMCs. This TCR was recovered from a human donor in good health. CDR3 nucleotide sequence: TGCAGTGCTACCGGCAATGAGCAGTTCTTC. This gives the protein CSATGNEQFF.